These T cell receptor beta chains were read from a single sample in a study of blood T cell repertoires in COVID-19. The repertoire was sequenced with immunoSEQ multiplex PCR; TCRdb's copy has only in-frame clones and lacks some. This sample has approximately 120,000 clones, with over 75% found just once. Sequencing was carried out using peripheral blood. The receptors here all came from a man aged 60 to 75 with acute or convalescent COVID-19. Each CDR3 is given with its conserved first and last residue.

j_call	v_call	cdr3_aa
TRBJ2-7	TRBV5-1	CASSLTGGEQYF
TRBJ1-2	TRBV28	CASSTGASNYGYTF
TRBJ2-4	TRBV28	CASTPHSFGKNIQYF
TRBJ2-3	TRBV6-5	CASSQLAGGVRRQYF
TRBJ1-5	TRBV10-3	CAISVDRGQGQPQHF
TRBJ2-2	TRBV6-1	CASSLAGANTGELFF
TRBJ2-1	TRBV5-1	CASSGRTSGLYNEQFF
TRBJ1-1	TRBV4-1	CASSQDPGGGGTEAFF
TRBJ2-1	TRBV5-6	CASSRSGGRVNEQFF
TRBJ1-4	TRBV28	CASSLSEGIKLFF
TRBJ1-2	TRBV19	CASRGDRDGYTF